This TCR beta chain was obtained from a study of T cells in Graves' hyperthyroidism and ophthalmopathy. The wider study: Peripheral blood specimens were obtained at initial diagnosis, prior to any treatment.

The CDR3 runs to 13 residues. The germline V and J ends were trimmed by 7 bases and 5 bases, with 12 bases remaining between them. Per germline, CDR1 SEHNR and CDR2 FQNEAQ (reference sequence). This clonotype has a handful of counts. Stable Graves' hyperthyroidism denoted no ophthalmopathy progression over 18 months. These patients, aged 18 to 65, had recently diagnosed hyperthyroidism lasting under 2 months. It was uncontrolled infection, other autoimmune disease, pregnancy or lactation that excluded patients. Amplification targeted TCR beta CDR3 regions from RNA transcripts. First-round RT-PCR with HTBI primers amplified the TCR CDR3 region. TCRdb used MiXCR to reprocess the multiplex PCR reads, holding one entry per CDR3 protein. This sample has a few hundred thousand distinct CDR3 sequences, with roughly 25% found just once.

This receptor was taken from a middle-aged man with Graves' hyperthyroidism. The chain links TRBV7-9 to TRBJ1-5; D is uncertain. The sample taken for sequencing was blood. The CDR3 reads CASTLGGDQPQHF. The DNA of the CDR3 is TGTGCCAGCACCCTCGGAGGCGATCAGCCCCAGCATTTT.